A selection of T cell receptor beta chains follows, all from one sample in a study of cytomegalovirus exposure and HLA in healthy donors. Some clones are missing from TCRdb's copy, which holds only in-frame ones; the method was immunoSEQ multiplex PCR. The sample has about 180,000 clones; roughly 89% are singletons. The sample was PBMCs. These receptors originate from a woman aged 25 to 39 in good health and CMV-seronegative. Each CDR3 is given without its conserved first and last residue. A clone size is listed for some rows: how often the clone was seen (once, few, many), or a class if it is expanded.

>TRBV5-1|once|13
ASSLGDRDNSPLH
>TRBV7-6|.|12
ASSLEKGAHEQY
>TRBV19|.|13
ASKITDRSSYEQY
>TRBV10-3|.|10
AISDRGYEQY
>TRBV5-1|.|11
ASSYSQDGEQY
>TRBV7-9|.|13
ASSSPDGDSYEQY
>TRBV6-1|.|12
ASSGTGRNTEAF
>TRBV19|few|10
ASRRVNYGYT
>TRBV10-1|.|10
ASSGPSGGYY
>TRBV25-1|.|13
ASSETGTSTDTQY
>TRBV5-8|.|12
ASSPGTGNGELF
>TRBV7-2|.|12
ASSFQGKDYEQY
>TRBV30|.|11
ACRDSANEKLF
>TRBV4-1|.|13
ASSQDQGQSTEAF
>TRBV11-2|once|13
ASSLAPRNSYEAF
>TRBV6-5|few|12
ASSPGGSNQPQH
>TRBV6-1|.|12
ASKGDRGRETQY
>TRBV9|.|11
ASSASSTTIED
>TRBV2|.|12
ASIWESGDTEAF
>TRBV27|.|13
ASSPSYRGRNTQY
>TRBV6-5|.|13
ASSPSFLGQGKAF
>TRBV4-2|.|15
ASSLPQLAVNTGELF
>TRBV19|.|12
ASTDRGTGKGYT
>TRBV2|.|11
ASSDRGYTEAF
>TRBV6-1|.|12
ASSGEGSASPLH
>TRBV13|.|15
ASSLRPGQVVNSPLH
>TRBV5-1|once|16
ASSFVLSAGTGRTEAF
>TRBV6-1|.|15
ASSEVAGGLMTGELF
>TRBV21-1|.|16
ASSFPSIQGAYGNIQY
>TRBV10-3|.|14
AISERGTAGGDEQY
>TRBV7-9|.|12
ASSKLPGEGSYT
>TRBV15|.|12
ATSRERAGWGYT
>TRBV28|.|13
ASSEAGPSGNTIY
>TRBV10-3|.|12
AISPVTGNEKLF
>TRBV6-5|.|11
ASRRQGLGGYT
>TRBV5-1|once|14
ASSSPSGGAGGELF
>TRBV7-2|.|10
ASRQRQGAQF
>TRBV13|.|14
ASSAGQGALGYEQY
>TRBV25-1|.|10
ASSGPGIEAF
>TRBV5-1|.|14
ASSFGGQASGNTIY
>TRBV6-1|.|12
ASIRDTTNEKLF